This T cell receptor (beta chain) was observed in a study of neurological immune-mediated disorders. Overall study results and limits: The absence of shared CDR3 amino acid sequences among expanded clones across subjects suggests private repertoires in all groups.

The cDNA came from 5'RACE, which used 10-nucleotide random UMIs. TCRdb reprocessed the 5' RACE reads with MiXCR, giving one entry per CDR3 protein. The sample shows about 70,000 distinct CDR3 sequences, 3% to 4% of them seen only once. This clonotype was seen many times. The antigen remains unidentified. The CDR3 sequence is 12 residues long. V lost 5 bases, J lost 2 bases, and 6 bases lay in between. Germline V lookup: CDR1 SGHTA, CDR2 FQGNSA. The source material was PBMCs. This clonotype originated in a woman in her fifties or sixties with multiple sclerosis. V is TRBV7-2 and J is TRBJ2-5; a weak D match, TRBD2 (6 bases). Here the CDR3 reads CASSGLQETQYF. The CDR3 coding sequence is TGTGCCAGCAGCGGACTACAAGAGACCCAGTACTTC. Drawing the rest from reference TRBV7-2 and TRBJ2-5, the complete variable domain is GAGVSQSPSNKVTEKGKDVELRCDPISGHTALYWYRQSLGQGLEFLIYFQGNSAPDKSGLPSDRFSAERTGGSVSTLTIQRTQQEDSAVYLCASSGLQETQYFGPGTRLLVL.